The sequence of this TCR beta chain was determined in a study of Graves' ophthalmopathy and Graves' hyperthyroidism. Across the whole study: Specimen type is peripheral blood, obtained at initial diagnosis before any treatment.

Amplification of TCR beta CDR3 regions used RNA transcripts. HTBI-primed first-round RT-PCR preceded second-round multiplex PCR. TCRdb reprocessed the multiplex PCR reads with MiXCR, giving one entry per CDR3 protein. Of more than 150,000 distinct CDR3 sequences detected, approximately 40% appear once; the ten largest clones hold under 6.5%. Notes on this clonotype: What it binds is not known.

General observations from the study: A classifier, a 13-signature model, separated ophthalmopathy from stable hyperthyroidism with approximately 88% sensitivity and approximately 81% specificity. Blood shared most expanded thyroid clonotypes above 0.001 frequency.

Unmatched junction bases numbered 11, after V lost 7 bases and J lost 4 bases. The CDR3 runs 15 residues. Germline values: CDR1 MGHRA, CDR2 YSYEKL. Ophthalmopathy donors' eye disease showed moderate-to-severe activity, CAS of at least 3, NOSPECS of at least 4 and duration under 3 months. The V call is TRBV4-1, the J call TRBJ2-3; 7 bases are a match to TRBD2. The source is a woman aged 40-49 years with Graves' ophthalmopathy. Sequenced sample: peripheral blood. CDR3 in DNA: TGCGCCAGCACCTTGACTAGCAGGAGTTCAGATACGCAGTATTTT. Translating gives CASTLTSRSSDTQYF.